This TCR beta chain emerged from a study of blood T cell repertoires in COVID-19. At the level of the study: Donors in the United States, Italy and Spain gave samples during acute or convalescent COVID-19. In each case, the material was cDNA or gDNA derived from T cells, B-cell-depleted T cells, or PBMCs.

With 4 bases removed from V and 3 bases from J, the gap between germline ends came to 22 bases. The CDR3 length is 18 residues. CDR1 is LGHDT and CDR2 is YNNKEL in the germline V gene (reference sequence). Source study methods: Using reference gene primer amplification, nucleated cell counts were estimated. TCRdb's copy holds only in-frame clones and misses some; the assay was immunoSEQ multiplex PCR. That table is the source of V, J and clone size, and D and trimming were worked out from the DNA. The sample lists fewer than 70,000 clones, roughly 85% seen once, with 20% to 25% in the top ten. V and J are TRBV3-1 (or the pseudogene TRBV3-2) and TRBJ2-1, with a tentative D call TRBD2 (6 bases). What was sequenced was peripheral blood. The clonotype comes from a man aged 50 or older with acute or convalescent COVID-19. The CDR3 nucleotides read TGTGCCAGCAGCCGTGGCCTTCACTGGGGGGAAGTCTACAATGAGCAGTTCTTC. This codes for CASSRGLHWGEVYNEQFF.